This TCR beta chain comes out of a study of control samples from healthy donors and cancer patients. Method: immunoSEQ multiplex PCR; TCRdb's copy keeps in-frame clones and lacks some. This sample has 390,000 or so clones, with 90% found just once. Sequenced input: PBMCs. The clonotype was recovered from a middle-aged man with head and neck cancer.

The CDR3 sequence: CASSWTPTRSSTDTQYF. The CDR3 nucleotides read TGTGCCAGCAGCTGGACCCCCACCAGGTCGTCCACAGATACGCAGTATTTT. The genes are TRBV5-6 and TRBJ2-3; D is undetermined. The CDR3 consists of 17 residues. The V gene's germline CDR1 is SGHDT and CDR2 YYEEEE. V gave up 3 bases and J gave up 2 bases, with 19 bases separating them.